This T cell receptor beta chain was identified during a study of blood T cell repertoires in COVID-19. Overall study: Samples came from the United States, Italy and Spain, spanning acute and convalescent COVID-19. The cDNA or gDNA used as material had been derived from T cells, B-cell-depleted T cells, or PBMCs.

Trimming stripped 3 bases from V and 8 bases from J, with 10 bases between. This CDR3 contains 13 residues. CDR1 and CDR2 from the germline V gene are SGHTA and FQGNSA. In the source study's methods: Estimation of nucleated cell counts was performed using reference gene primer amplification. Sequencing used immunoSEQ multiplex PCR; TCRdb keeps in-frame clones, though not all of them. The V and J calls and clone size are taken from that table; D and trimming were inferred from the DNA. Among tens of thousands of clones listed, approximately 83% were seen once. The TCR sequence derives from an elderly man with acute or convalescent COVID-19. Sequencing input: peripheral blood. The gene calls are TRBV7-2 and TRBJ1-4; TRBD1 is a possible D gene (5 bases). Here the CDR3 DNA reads TGTGCCAGCAGCTTCCAGGGTGACGAAAAACTGTTTTTT. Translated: CASSFQGDEKLFF.